This T cell receptor beta chain is from a study of regulatory T cells in long-lasting Graves disease. The TCR beta library used iRepertoire HTBI primers with Arm-PCR amplification of CDR3. MiXCR was run by TCRdb on the multiplex PCR reads, yielding one entry per CDR3 protein. This table has roughly 500,000 distinct CDR3 sequences, about a fifth appearing once. The length of the CDR3 is 10 residues. Trimming took off 4 bases at V and 4 bases at J, with 4 bases between the two ends. In germline, CDR1 is SQVTM, CDR2 ANQGSEA. As to time point: persistent/refractory GD, antithyroid drugs over 5 years with positive TRAb. There was RNA extracted from PBMCs, and the TCR library was made from it. This clonotype has a count of ten or more.

The starting material was peripheral blood mononuclear cells (PBMCs), obtained when the disease was refractory, from a patient treated with antithyroid drugs. This rearrangement joins TRBV29-1 to TRBJ1-1; D remains unclear. The receptor was derived from a female donor with Graves disease. The CDR3 sequence is CSVVVTEAFF. CDR3 DNA sequence: TGCAGCGTTGTGGTCACTGAAGCTTTCTTT.